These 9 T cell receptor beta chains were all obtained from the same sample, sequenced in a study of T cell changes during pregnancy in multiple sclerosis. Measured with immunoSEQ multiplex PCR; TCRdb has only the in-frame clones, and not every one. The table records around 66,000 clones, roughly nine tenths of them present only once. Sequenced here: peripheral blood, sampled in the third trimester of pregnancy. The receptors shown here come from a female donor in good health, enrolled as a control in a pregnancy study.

The CDR3 loop reads CAWSVLRRAGEAFF. The CDR3 DNA reads TGTGCCTGGAGTGTACTACGTCGGGCGGGAGAAGCTTTCTTT. The gene calls are TRBV30 and TRBJ1-1, with D unclear. The germline CDR1 and CDR2 sequences are GTSNPN and SVGIG (reference sequence). Deletions cut 0 bases from V and 8 bases from J, with 16 bases between. The CDR3 loop spans 14 amino acids.

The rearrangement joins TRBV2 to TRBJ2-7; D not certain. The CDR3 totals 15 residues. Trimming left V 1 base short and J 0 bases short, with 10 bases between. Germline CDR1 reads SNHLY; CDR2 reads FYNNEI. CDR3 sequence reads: CASSEGQDGSYEQYF. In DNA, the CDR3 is TGTGCCAGCAGTGAAGGGCAGGATGGCTCCTACGAGCAGTACTTC.

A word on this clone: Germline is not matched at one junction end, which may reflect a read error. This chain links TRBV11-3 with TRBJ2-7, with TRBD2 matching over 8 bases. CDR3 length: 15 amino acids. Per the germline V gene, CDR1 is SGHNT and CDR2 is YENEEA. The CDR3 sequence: CASTLGASGSYEQYF. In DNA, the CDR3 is TGTGCCAGCACCTTAGGGGCTAGCGGGTCCTACGAGCAGTACTTC.

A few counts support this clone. The CDR3 protein is CASSAAGFNTEAFF. CDR3 DNA: TGTGCCAGCAGTGCCGCAGGGTTCAACACTGAAGCTTTCTTT. The J gene is TRBJ1-1, the V gene TRBV2; tentatively, D is TRBD1 (5 bases). The germline V gene has CDR1 SNHLY and CDR2 FYNNEI. CDR3 length: 14 residues. The V end was cut by 4 bases, the J end by 2 bases, with 11 bases between.

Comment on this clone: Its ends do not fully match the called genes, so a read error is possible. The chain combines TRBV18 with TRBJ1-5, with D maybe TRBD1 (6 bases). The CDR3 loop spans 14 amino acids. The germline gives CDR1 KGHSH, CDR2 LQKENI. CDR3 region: CASSPEDSHPISVF. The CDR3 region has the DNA TGTGCCAGCTCACCAGAGGACAGTCATCCCATCAGCGTTTTT.

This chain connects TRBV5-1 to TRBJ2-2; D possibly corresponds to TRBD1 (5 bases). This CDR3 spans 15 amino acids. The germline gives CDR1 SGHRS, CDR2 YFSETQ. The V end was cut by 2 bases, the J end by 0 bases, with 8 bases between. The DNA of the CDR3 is TGCGCCAGCAGCTTAACCAGGGCGAACACCGGGGAGCTGTTTTTT. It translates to CASSLTRANTGELFF.

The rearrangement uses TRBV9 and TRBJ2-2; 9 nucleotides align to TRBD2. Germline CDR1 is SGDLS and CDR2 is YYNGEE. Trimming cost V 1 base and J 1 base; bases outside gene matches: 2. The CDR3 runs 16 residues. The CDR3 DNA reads TGTGCCAGCAGCGTAACAGCGGGGGGGAACACCGGGGAGCTGTTTTTT. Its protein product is CASSVTAGGNTGELFF.

CDR3 sequence: CASSVEGTGWNSPLHF. The CDR3 coding sequence is TGTGCCAGCAGCGTAGAGGGGACAGGGTGGAATTCACCCCTCCACTTT. The rearrangement links TRBV9 to TRBJ1-6; the match to TRBD1 covers 9 bases. Germline trimming cut 0 bases from V and 7 bases from J; bases unmatched to any gene: 5. The germline CDR1 and CDR2 sequences are SGDLS and YYNGEE. The CDR3 runs 16 residues.

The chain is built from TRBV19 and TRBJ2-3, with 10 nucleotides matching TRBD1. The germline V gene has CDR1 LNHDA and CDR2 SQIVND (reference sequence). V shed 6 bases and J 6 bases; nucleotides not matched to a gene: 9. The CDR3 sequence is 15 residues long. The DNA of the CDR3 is TGTGCCAGTAGCGTCGGGACAGGGGAATGGGATACGCAGTATTTT. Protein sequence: CASSVGTGEWDTQYF.